Each of the 20 T cell receptor beta chains below was sequenced from the same sample in a study of cytomegalovirus exposure and HLA in healthy donors. A multiplex PCR was run with 60 Vbeta primers and 13 Jbeta primers. Repertoires were generated with immunoSEQ multiplex PCR, while TCRdb's copy carries only in-frame clones and drops some. The sample records about 95,000 clones, 78% being singletons. The sequenced sample consisted of PBMCs. Receptors originate from a middle-aged woman in good health and CMV-seropositive.

Concerning this clone itself: Germline and junction disagree at one end, which may indicate a read error. V and J are TRBV6-5 and TRBJ2-1, with 10 bases lining up with TRBD2. Germline lookup yields CDR1 MNHEY and CDR2 SVGAGI. The CDR3 sequence is 15 residues long. CDR3 loop: CASSQWTSGYNGQFF. The CDR3 DNA follows: TGTGCCAGCAGCCAATGGACTAGCGGCTACAATGGGCAGTTCTTC.

This clone was observed a single time. The V and J genes are TRBV19 and TRBJ2-7, with TRBD1 as a possible D gene (5 bases). The V and J ends lost 4 bases and 2 bases respectively, with 15 bases between them. The germline V gene encodes CDR1 LNHDA and CDR2 SQIVND (reference sequence). This CDR3 comprises 15 residues. CDR3 sequence reads: CASSTDSQQTYEQYF. The CDR3 bases are TGTGCCAGTAGTACCGACAGCCAGCAGACCTACGAGCAGTACTTC.

In its sample, this clone was seen a few times. Distinct nucleotide sequences in the sample also encode this CDR3. The genes are TRBV6-6 and TRBJ1-2; 7 bases match TRBD1. This CDR3 spans 15 amino acids. Germline CDR1 MNHNY, CDR2 SVGAGI (reference sequence). With V trimmed by 2 bases and J by 3 bases, 6 bases remained unmatched. The CDR3 loop reads CASSYRAGGDYGYTF. In DNA, the CDR3 is TGTGCCAGCAGTTACAGGGCAGGGGGTGACTATGGCTACACCTTC.

The J gene is TRBJ2-7, the V gene TRBV30, with D possibly TRBD2 on 6 matching bases. The V and J ends lost 0 bases and 5 bases respectively, with 14 bases between them. Germline V gives CDR1 GTSNPN, CDR2 SVGIG (reference sequence). The CDR3 extends over 14 amino acids. The CDR3: CAWSVRRAGDEQYF. The CDR3 bases are TGTGCCTGGAGTGTACGGAGGGCCGGGGACGAGCAGTACTTC.

The chain uses TRBV9 and TRBJ2-7; tentative D call: TRBD1 (6 bases). The CDR3 consists of 15 residues. Germline CDR1 reads SGDLS; CDR2 reads YYNGEE. V lost 0 bases and J lost 2, with 12 bases in between. The CDR3 region has the DNA TGTGCCAGCAGCGTAGAAGGTCAGGGGACCTACGAGCAGTACTTC. Residues: CASSVEGQGTYEQYF.

The chain recombines TRBV7-8 with TRBJ2-1; unclear D gene. The ends were cut back, 1 base at V and 7 bases at J, with 8 bases in the middle. The CDR3 extends over 13 amino acids. Germline V gene sequence: CDR1 SGHVS, CDR2 FQNEAQ. The CDR3 region is CASSLDLGNEQFF. The CDR3, as DNA: TGTGCCAGCAGCTTAGACCTAGGAAATGAGCAGTTCTTC.

The genes are TRBV7-9 and TRBJ2-7, with a weak D call TRBD2 (6 bases). From germline, CDR1 is SEHNR and CDR2 FQNEAQ (reference sequence). The CDR3 sequence is 14 residues long. Trimming took off 2 bases at V and 1 base at J, with 9 bases between the two ends. In DNA form, the CDR3 reads TGTGCCAGCAGCTTATCAGGGACTTCCTACGAGCAGTACTTC. Encoded protein: CASSLSGTSYEQYF.

CDR3 nucleotides: TGTGCCAGCAGCCGGACTAGCGGAGGTCAAGAGACCCAGTACTTC. This codes for CASSRTSGGQETQYF. J is TRBJ2-5 and V is TRBV14; 10 bases are a match to TRBD2. CDR1 is SGHDN and CDR2 is FVKESK in the germline V gene. The length of the CDR3 is 15 residues. V lost 4 bases to trimming and J lost 2 bases; unmatched junction nucleotides: 4. The whole variable domain, filled in from reference TRBV14 and TRBJ2-5, reads EAGVTQFPSHSVIEKGQTVTLRCDPISGHDNLYWYRRVMGKEIKFLLHFVKESKQDESGMPNNRFLAERTGGTYSTLKVQPAELEDSGVYFCASSRTSGGQETQYFGPGTRLLVL.

This chain links TRBV27 with TRBJ1-6, with 7 bases matching TRBD1. The CDR3 has 14 residues. V lost 3 bases and J lost 5; bases outside the gene matches: 1. Germline lookup yields CDR1 MNHEY and CDR2 SMNVEV (reference sequence). CDR3 in DNA: TGTGCCAGCAGTTTCGGGACAGATAATTCACCCCTCCACTTT. Protein product: CASSFGTDNSPLHF.

The rearrangement joins TRBV7-3 to TRBJ2-3, with D perhaps matching TRBD2 (6 bases). CDR3 size: 15 residues. Deletions cut 1 base from V and 2 bases from J, with 10 bases between. Germline loops: CDR1 SGHTA, CDR2 FQGTGA. DNA for the CDR3: TGTGCCAGCAGCTTAAGCGGGATTACCACAGATACGCAGTATTTT. Translation gives CASSLSGITTDTQYF.

The rearrangement joins TRBV7-9 to TRBJ1-2; TRBD1 matches at 7 bases. With 0 bases clipped from V and 5 bases from J, the junction kept 12 bases outside the gene matches. CDR1 is SEHNR, CDR2 FQNEAQ, per germline (reference sequence). This CDR3 region has 17 residues. The CDR3 reads CASSLATRQGISYGYTF. In nucleotides, the CDR3 is TGTGCCAGCAGCTTAGCGACCCGACAGGGAATATCTTATGGCTACACCTTC.

Comment on this clone: Its ends do not fully match the called genes, so a read error is possible. The chain joins TRBV4-1 to TRBJ2-5; 7 bases fit TRBD1. CDR1 is MGHRA, CDR2 YSYEKL, per germline. This CDR3 has 16 residues. CDR3 residues: CASSQEGAGGKARWDF. CDR3 DNA sequence: TGCGCCAGCAGCCAAGAAGGAGCAGGGGGTAAGGCGCGGTGGGACTTC.

The chain is built from TRBV28 and TRBJ2-5; D is unclear. The CDR3 loop spans 13 amino acids. Germline CDR1 reads MDHEN; CDR2 reads SYDVKM. V was shortened by 6 bases and J by 7 bases, with 15 bases between the two germline ends. The DNA for the CDR3 is TGTGCCAGCAGCTTCTCCCCAGGTGGGACCCAGTACTTC. Protein product: CASSFSPGGTQYF.

The gene calls are TRBV4-1 and TRBJ1-4; TRBD1 aligns across 7 bases. Germline values: CDR1 MGHRA, CDR2 YSYEKL. With 3 bases clipped from V and 8 bases from J, the junction kept 6 bases outside the gene matches. The CDR3 extends over 14 amino acids. Here the CDR3 reads CASSHTGAWEKLFF. The CDR3 nucleotides are TGCGCCAGCAGCCATACAGGGGCTTGGGAAAAACTGTTTTTT.

The gene calls are TRBV5-1 and TRBJ2-7; D is possibly TRBD2 (5 bases). V was clipped by 2 bases and J by 3 bases, with 9 bases between them. The germline gives CDR1 SGHRS, CDR2 YFSETQ. This CDR3 is built from 13 residues. As DNA, the CDR3 is TGCGCCAGCAGCTTCTCCCGGGGCTACGAGCAGTACTTC. It yields the protein CASSFSRGYEQYF.

This chain joins TRBV28 and TRBJ2-1; 7 bases are shared with TRBD2. The CDR3 loop spans 18 amino acids. V trimming: 4 bases; J trimming: 3 bases; junction bases outside the gene matches: 15. CDR1 is MDHEN, CDR2 SYDVKM, per germline. CDR3 nucleotides: TGTGCCAGCAGTTCCCTCACCGAGGAGGGAGGGAGCTACAATGAGCAGTTCTTC. Translated: CASSSLTEEGGSYNEQFF. The entire variable domain, with the rest obtained from reference TRBV28 and TRBJ2-1, is as follows: DVKVTQSSRYLVKRTGEKVFLECVQDMDHENMFWYRQDPGLGLRLIYFSYDVKMKEKGDIPEGYSVSREKKERFSLILESASTNQTSMYLCASSSLTEEGGSYNEQFFGPGTRLTVL.

The V and J genes are TRBV10-3 and TRBJ2-3, with no clear D. CDR3 length: 13 amino acids. Trimming removed 6 bases at V and 1 base at J, with 8 bases between. CDR1 is ENHRY, CDR2 SYGVKD, per germline. The CDR3 region has the DNA TGTGCCATCAGGGGCACACGCACAGATACGCAGTATTTT. Encoded protein: CAIRGTRTDTQYF.

J is TRBJ2-3 and V is TRBV2, with a tentative D call TRBD2 (6 bases). This CDR3 region has 12 residues. V was clipped by 8 bases and J by 8 bases, with 14 bases between them. Per germline, CDR1 SNHLY and CDR2 FYNNEI. The CDR3 nucleotides read TGTGCCAGCTCCCCCCTAGCGACTACGCAGTATTTT. Translated: CASSPLATTQYF.

The chain has TRBV28 and TRBJ2-2; TRBD1 might be the D (5 bases). V dropped 6 bases and J dropped 0 bases, with 11 bases sitting between them. The CDR3 is 15 residues long. Germline V lookup: CDR1 MDHEN, CDR2 SYDVKM. The CDR3 nucleotides are TGTGCCAGCAGCAGACAGTTCGCGAACACCGGGGAGCTGTTTTTT. Protein product: CASSRQFANTGELFF.

Only a few counts were recorded for this clone. The chain has TRBV15 and TRBJ2-1, with D possibly TRBD2 on 6 matching bases. Germline CDR1 and CDR2: LNHNV and YYDKDF (reference sequence). The CDR3 loop spans 16 amino acids. The V end lost 1 base, the J end lost 4 bases, and 14 bases lay between the germline ends. The CDR3 DNA reads TGTGCCACCAGCAGAGCCCCGGTTAGCGGTTACAATGAGCAGTTCTTC. Translation: CATSRAPVSGYNEQFF.